The 23 T cell receptor beta chains reported below all come from one sample, sequenced in a study of blood T cell repertoires in COVID-19. Here immunoSEQ multiplex PCR was the method, and the copy in TCRdb shows in-frame clones only, minus some. The sample consists of approximately 75,000 clones, roughly 70% of them appearing once. The sample taken for sequencing was peripheral blood. The source is a human donor with acute or convalescent COVID-19. The donor label of this sample is uncertain.

The J gene is TRBJ1-3, the V gene TRBV5-1; D is unresolved. CDR1 is SGHRS and CDR2 is YFSETQ in the germline V gene. CDR3 length: 15 amino acids. The V gene lost 4 bases and the J gene lost 6 bases, with 17 bases spanning the gap. This CDR3 is CASSRGPGYENTIYF. The DNA of the CDR3 is TGCGCCAGCAGCCGAGGGCCGGGTTACGAAAACACCATATATTTT.

V usage is TRBV5-5 and J usage is TRBJ2-2; TRBD2 matches at 7 bases. In germline, CDR1 is SGHKS, CDR2 YYEKEE (reference sequence). J was trimmed by 5 bases and V by 2 bases; bases with no gene match: 9. This CDR3 is built from 16 residues. CDR3 residues: CASSLAGGTKTGELFF. As DNA, the CDR3 is TGTGCCAGCAGCTTAGCTGGCGGGACTAAGACCGGGGAGCTGTTTTTT.

The chain recombines TRBV6-2 or TRBV6-3 with TRBJ2-1; D remains ambiguous. CDR1 is MNHEY, CDR2 SVGEGT, per germline. The V gene lost 6 bases and the J gene lost 5 bases, with 11 bases spanning the gap. This CDR3 region has 13 residues. The CDR3 DNA sequence: TGTGCCAGCAGCCTCCACAGAGACAATGAGCAGTTCTTC. Its translation: CASSLHRDNEQFF.

The rearrangement joins TRBV5-1 to TRBJ1-5, with D unclear. CDR3 size: 15 residues. The germline CDR1 and CDR2 sequences are SGHRS and YFSETQ. Trimming stripped 3 bases from V and 0 bases from J, with 10 bases between. This chain's CDR3 is CASSSSPYSNQPQHF. The CDR3 nucleotides are TGCGCCAGCAGCTCCTCCCCTTATAGCAATCAGCCCCAGCATTTT.

CDR3 sequence: CATSRVRGRAGELFF. CDR3 DNA sequence: TGTGCCACCAGCAGAGTCAGGGGGCGAGCCGGGGAGCTGTTTTTT. The chain combines TRBV15 with TRBJ2-2; 8 nucleotides align to TRBD1. The CDR3 has 15 residues. After removal of 1 base from V and 6 bases from J, the junction contained 4 bases not matched to a gene. Germline lookup yields CDR1 LNHNV and CDR2 YYDKDF (reference sequence).

In its sample, this clone was seen a few times. The CDR3 DNA follows: TGTGCCAGCAGGGGGGGAATAGAGACCCAGTACTTC. This sequence encodes CASRGGIETQYF. The chain employs TRBV2 and TRBJ2-5, with D tentatively TRBD2 (6 bases). Germline loops: CDR1 SNHLY, CDR2 FYNNEI. The CDR3 is made up of 12 amino acids. V lost 6 bases, J lost 4 bases, and 9 bases lay in between.

This chain uses TRBV10-3 with TRBJ2-2; 9 positions match TRBD2. Germline lookup yields CDR1 ENHRY and CDR2 SYGVKD. Germline trimming cut 6 bases from V and 4 bases from J; bases unmatched to any gene: 12. This CDR3 region has 17 residues. CDR3 sequence (DNA): TGTGCCATCAGATGGACTAGCGCTGAAATTCCCACCGGGGAGCTGTTTTTT. This gives the protein CAIRWTSAEIPTGELFF.

V is TRBV11-1 and J is TRBJ2-5; D perhaps matches TRBD2 (6 bases). Germline CDR1 is SGHAT and CDR2 is FQDESV (reference sequence). Trimming pared 1 base from V and 1 base from J, leaving 13 bases between. This CDR3 region has 16 residues. CDR3 sequence reads: CASSLGSMRGQETQYF. CDR3 sequence (DNA): TGTGCCAGCAGCTTAGGATCAATGCGGGGCCAAGAGACCCAGTACTTC. Complete variable domain (other parts from reference TRBV11-1 and TRBJ2-5): EAEVAQSPRYKITEKSQAVAFWCDPISGHATLYWYRQILGQGPELLVQFQDESVVDDSQLPKDRFSAERLKGVDSTLKIQPAELGDSAMYLCASSLGSMRGQETQYFGPGTRLLVL.

The chain joins TRBV2 to TRBJ1-1; D not resolved. CDR1 and CDR2 (germline): SNHLY, FYNNEI. With 7 bases removed from V and 0 bases from J, the gap between germline ends came to 9 bases. The CDR3 sequence is 13 residues long. The CDR3 region has the DNA TGTGCCAGCACCGCCGGGATGAACACTGAAGCTTTCTTT. Its translation: CASTAGMNTEAFF.

The chain recombines TRBV27 with TRBJ2-1; 9 bases are a match to TRBD2. The CDR3 has 12 residues. After removal of 4 bases from V and 13 bases from J, the junction contained 5 bases not matched to a gene. Per the germline V gene, CDR1 is MNHEY and CDR2 is SMNVEV (reference sequence). The CDR3 spells CASSSRTSDQFF. The CDR3 DNA follows: TGTGCCAGCAGTTCTCGGACTAGCGATCAGTTCTTC.

CDR3 amino acids: CASRGQGGTEAFF. DNA for the CDR3: TGTGCCAGCCGGGGACAGGGGGGAACTGAAGCTTTCTTT. J is TRBJ1-1 and V is TRBV28, with TRBD1 matching over 11 bases. The CDR3 totals 13 residues. The V gene end was trimmed by 8 bases and the J gene end by 5 bases; junction bases not matched to a gene: 4. Per germline, CDR1 MDHEN and CDR2 SYDVKM.

The rearrangement uses TRBV7-6 and TRBJ2-1; TRBD1 aligns across 9 bases. CDR1 is SGHVS, CDR2 FNYEAQ, per germline. The CDR3 has 15 amino acids. The V gene end was trimmed by 0 bases and the J gene end by 9 bases; junction bases not matched to a gene: 6. CDR3 coding DNA: TGTGCCAGCAGCTTAGCGAACAGGGGGCGACCTGAGCAGTTCTTC. Protein product: CASSLANRGRPEQFF.

The chain joins TRBV5-1 to TRBJ1-1; 7 positions agree with TRBD1. Germline loops: CDR1 SGHRS, CDR2 YFSETQ. The CDR3 length is 16 residues. Germline trimming cut 2 bases from V and 4 bases from J; bases unmatched to any gene: 11. CDR3 nucleotides: TGCGCCAGCAGCTTTAGGGGGCAGCAAGAATTCACTGAAGCTTTCTTT. Translated: CASSFRGQQEFTEAFF. The full variable domain, its missing parts supplied by reference TRBV5-1 and TRBJ1-1, is KAGVTQTPRYLIKTRGQQVTLSCSPISGHRSVSWYQQTPGQGLQFLFEYFSETQRNKGNFPGRFSGRQFSNSRSEMNVSTLELGDSALYLCASSFRGQQEFTEAFFGQGTRLTVV.

V gene TRBV5-1 combines with J gene TRBJ1-6; TRBD1 is a possible D gene (5 bases). CDR1 is SGHRS and CDR2 is YFSETQ in the germline V gene. Between the trimmed V and J ends, which lost 1 base and 0 bases, there was a span of 5 bases. The CDR3 runs to 15 residues. The CDR3 spells CASSLTGSYNSPLHF. DNA of the CDR3: TGCGCCAGCAGCTTGACAGGCTCCTATAATTCACCCCTCCACTTT.

This clone was observed a handful of times. The chain's CDR3 is CAWSGGPTGTQPQHF. As DNA, the CDR3 is TGTGCCTGGAGTGGGGGACCGACAGGGACACAGCCCCAGCATTTT. This chain joins TRBV30 and TRBJ1-5, with TRBD1 matching over 7 bases. The V gene end was trimmed by 1 base and the J gene end by 7 bases; junction bases not matched to a gene: 10. Germline CDR1 and CDR2: GTSNPN and SVGIG (reference sequence). CDR3 length: 15 amino acids.

The chain combines TRBV10-3 with TRBJ1-1; D is unclear. Trimming took off 5 bases at V and 2 bases at J, with 12 bases between the two ends. Germline loops: CDR1 ENHRY, CDR2 SYGVKD. The CDR3 is made up of 14 amino acids. This CDR3 is CAISLGGINTEAFF. The CDR3 nucleotides read TGTGCCATCAGTCTGGGAGGAATAAACACTGAAGCTTTCTTT.

This rearrangement joins TRBV28 to TRBJ1-2, with no clear D. This CDR3 comprises 14 residues. V lost 4 bases and J lost 4, with 13 bases in between. Germline CDR1 and CDR2: MDHEN and SYDVKM. This CDR3 is CASSSPPGFYGYTF. Here the CDR3 DNA reads TGTGCCAGCAGTTCCCCCCCGGGATTCTATGGCTACACCTTC.

This chain uses TRBV18 with TRBJ1-4, with D tentatively TRBD1 (5 bases). V was clipped by 4 bases and J by 8 bases, with 14 bases between them. The germline CDR1 and CDR2 sequences are KGHSH and LQKENI. The CDR3 runs to 14 residues. CDR3 nucleotides: TGTGCCAGCTCACAGGGGCGGCCCCACGAAAAACTGTTTTTT. As protein: CASSQGRPHEKLFF.

This chain connects TRBV9 to TRBJ2-7; 7 bases are shared with TRBD2. This CDR3 is built from 17 residues. From germline, CDR1 is SGDLS and CDR2 YYNGEE. V lost 0 bases and J lost 6; bases outside the gene matches: 15. CDR3 coding DNA: TGTGCCAGCAGCGTAGGAATTGGGGCGAGACTAGCAATCGAGCAGTACTTC. Protein product: CASSVGIGARLAIEQYF.

The chain is built from TRBV28 and TRBJ2-3; TRBD2 is a possible D gene (6 bases). The ends were cut back, 4 bases at V and 11 bases at J, with 16 bases in the middle. This CDR3 is built from 13 residues. Per the germline V gene, CDR1 is MDHEN and CDR2 is SYDVKM. The CDR3 DNA is TGTGCCAGCAGTTACGGACTATTACCCCTGCAGTATTTT. Translated, it gives CASSYGLLPLQYF.

The gene calls are TRBV7-3 and TRBJ2-4; TRBD1 aligns across 7 bases. The germline gives CDR1 SGHTA, CDR2 FQGTGA. The J segment lost 7 bases and the V segment lost 1 base, leaving 4 bases of the junction unmatched. This CDR3 is built from 14 residues. CDR3 amino acids: CASSLRGGANIQYF. The DNA of the CDR3 is TGTGCCAGCAGCTTAAGAGGGGGCGCGAACATTCAGTACTTC. Full variable domain (remainder filled in from reference TRBV7-3 and TRBJ2-4): GAGVSQTPSNKVTEKGKYVELRCDPISGHTALYWYRQSLGQGPEFLIYFQGTGAADDSGLPNDRFFAVRPEGSVSTLKIQRTERGDSAVYLCASSLRGGANIQYFGAGTRLSVL.

V and J are TRBV29-1 and TRBJ2-3; 7 bases are a match to TRBD2. Germline V gene data show CDR1 as SQVTM and CDR2 as ANQGSEA. The CDR3 has 16 amino acids. J gave up 6 bases and V 7 bases, and 19 bases lay outside the gene matches. CDR3 loop: CSAPPSKRGSVDTQYF. CDR3 nucleotides: TGCAGCGCCCCCCCTTCCAAGCGGGGCTCTGTGGATACGCAGTATTTT.

This chain uses TRBV6-1 with TRBJ2-4; 9 bases are shared with TRBD2. V lost 3 bases and J lost 3; bases outside the gene matches: 12. The CDR3 consists of 18 residues. Germline assignment: CDR1 MNHNS and CDR2 SASEGT. CDR3 residues: CASSELAGLVLGKNIQYF. Written as DNA, the CDR3 is TGTGCCAGCAGTGAGCTAGCGGGACTCGTATTGGGCAAAAACATTCAGTACTTC.